Below are 24 T cell receptor beta chains sequenced from a single sample in a study of blood T cell repertoires in COVID-19. The protocol was immunoSEQ multiplex PCR, while the TCRdb copy is restricted to in-frame clones and leaves out a portion. The sample comprises about 70,000 clones, approximately 83% of which are singletons, and 15% to 20% rests with the top ten. The sequenced sample was peripheral blood. Receptors originate from a middle-aged man with COVID-19, enrolled during active disease.

This chain connects TRBV7-8 to TRBJ1-4, with a possible D match to TRBD1 (6 bases). In germline, CDR1 is SGHVS, CDR2 FQNEAQ. CDR3 size: 14 residues. Trimming left V 4 bases short and J 7 bases short, with 13 bases between. CDR3 sequence (DNA): TGTGCCAGCAGCTCCCAGCAGGGGCTTGAAAAACTGTTTTTT. It codes for CASSSQQGLEKLFF.

The CDR3 coding sequence is TGCGCCAGCAGTCATGATCGACTAGCGGGGGCCAACTACAATGAGCAGTTCTTC. This codes for CASSHDRLAGANYNEQFF. The chain employs TRBV23-1 and TRBJ2-1, with 12 bases lining up with TRBD2. TRBV23-1 is an ORF, and what it does is uncertain. CDR3 length: 18 residues. Losses at the gene ends were 3 bases for V and 3 bases for J; bases not matched to a gene: 9.

This clone was found once. This chain uses TRBV5-1 with TRBJ2-5; TRBD2 matches at 15 bases. This CDR3 contains 16 residues. Germline CDR1 reads SGHRS; CDR2 reads YFSETQ. The V segment lost 4 bases and the J segment 2 bases; nucleotides outside the gene matches: 3. CDR3 sequence reads: CASSPGLAGGQETQYF. CDR3 DNA: TGCGCCAGCAGCCCGGGACTAGCGGGGGGTCAAGAGACCCAGTACTTC.

The chain is built from TRBV6-5 and TRBJ2-7; 12 bases match TRBD2. CDR1 is MNHEY, CDR2 SVGAGI, per germline. The CDR3 totals 16 residues. Losses at the gene ends were 0 bases for V and 7 bases for J; bases not matched to a gene: 7. The CDR3 nucleotides are TGTGCCAGCAGTTACTCGGGACTAGCGGGTTGGAGTGAGCAGTACTTC. It codes for CASSYSGLAGWSEQYF.

The chain joins TRBV9 to TRBJ2-7; 8 bases align to TRBD1. Looked up from germline, CDR1 is SGDLS and CDR2 is YYNGEE. Germline trimming cut 0 bases from V and 4 bases from J; bases unmatched to any gene: 12. The CDR3 covers 17 residues. The CDR3 DNA reads as TGTGCCAGCAGCGTAGGTGGGACAGGTCGGACTGTTTACGAGCAGTACTTC. Amino acid sequence: CASSVGGTGRTVYEQYF.

The chain uses TRBV28 and TRBJ2-5; D may be TRBD1 (6 bases). Trimming pared 7 bases from V and 5 bases from J, leaving 17 bases between. Looked up from germline, CDR1 is MDHEN and CDR2 is SYDVKM. The CDR3 runs to 14 residues. The CDR3, as DNA: TGTGCCAGCAAGAGTTTCCAGGGGATTGAGACCCAGTACTTC. It yields the protein CASKSFQGIETQYF.

The chain couples TRBV3-1 (or the pseudogene TRBV3-2) to TRBJ2-7; the match to TRBD1 covers 8 bases. This CDR3 region has 18 residues. With V trimmed by 2 bases and J by 3 bases, 15 bases remained unmatched. Germline V gives CDR1 LGHDT, CDR2 YNNKEL (reference sequence). CDR3 residues: CASSQSESVGTGFYEQYF. The CDR3 DNA follows: TGTGCCAGCAGCCAATCGGAGTCCGTCGGGACAGGATTCTACGAGCAGTACTTC.

The table lists this clone with a few counts. The rearrangement joins TRBV20-1 to TRBJ2-5; D is ambiguous. V dropped 7 bases and J dropped 5 bases, with 11 bases sitting between them. Germline CDR1 reads DFQATT; CDR2 reads SNEGSKA (reference sequence). The CDR3 sequence is 11 residues long. The CDR3 here is CSVPRSETQYF. CDR3 sequence (DNA): TGCAGTGTTCCTCGGAGCGAGACCCAGTACTTC.

This clone came up once. At one boundary the junction diverges from the germline segment, which might be a read error. The chain recombines TRBV20-1 with TRBJ2-7, with 8 bases aligning to TRBD1. The CDR3 is made up of 12 amino acids. In germline, CDR1 is DFQATT, CDR2 SNEGSKA (reference sequence). CDR3: CSASGQGERLHF. CDR3 nucleotides: TGCAGTGCTAGTGGACAGGGAGAAAGACTTCACTTC.

CDR3 in DNA: TGTGCCAGCAGTGAAAATGGGAGGGCCGGGGAGCTGTTTTTT. This translates into CASSENGRAGELFF. The chain carries TRBV2 and TRBJ2-2; 7 positions agree with TRBD2. After removal of 2 bases from V and 6 bases from J, the junction contained 3 bases not matched to a gene. Germline CDR1 SNHLY, CDR2 FYNNEI. This CDR3 contains 14 residues.

This clone showed up just once. V gene TRBV18 combines with J gene TRBJ2-1; 7 bases are shared with TRBD2. Trimming took 3 bases from V and 0 from J; bases not matched to a gene: 5. Germline CDR1 and CDR2: KGHSH and LQKENI. This CDR3 is 16 amino acids long. The CDR3 sequence: CASSPTSQSSYNEQFF. The CDR3 DNA is TGTGCCAGCTCACCGACTAGCCAGAGCTCCTACAATGAGCAGTTCTTC.

The chain combines TRBV19 with TRBJ1-3; D possibly corresponds to TRBD1 (5 bases). This CDR3 has 13 residues. Germline CDR1 reads LNHDA; CDR2 reads SQIVND (reference sequence). Trimming left V 11 bases short and J 0 bases short, with 11 bases between. CDR3 sequence reads: CACERGSGNTIYF. CDR3 nucleotides: TGTGCCTGCGAAAGGGGCTCTGGAAACACCATATATTTT.

This chain connects TRBV28 to TRBJ1-5; 9 bases are a match to TRBD1. The CDR3 is 14 residues long. J was trimmed by 5 bases and V by 4 bases; bases with no gene match: 3. The germline gives CDR1 MDHEN, CDR2 SYDVKM. CDR3 in DNA: TGTGCCAGCAGTTCGGGACAGGGCGATCAGCCCCAGCATTTT. This encodes CASSSGQGDQPQHF.

The chain employs TRBV18 and TRBJ2-7, with TRBD1 identical over 8 bases. This CDR3 has 13 amino acids. Germline V lookup: CDR1 KGHSH, CDR2 LQKENI. The V and J ends lost 5 bases and 3 bases, in that order; junction bases with no gene match: 3. The CDR3 DNA follows: TGTGCCAGCTCATTGGGGACAGGCTACGAGCAGTACTTC. Residues: CASSLGTGYEQYF.

The chain carries TRBV5-1 and TRBJ1-2, with 10 bases that match TRBD1. This CDR3 is built from 16 residues. CDR1 is SGHRS and CDR2 is YFSETQ in the germline V gene. With V trimmed by 4 bases and J by 4 bases, 10 bases remained unmatched. The CDR3: CASSRDRGLLGYGYTF. CDR3 nucleotide sequence: TGCGCCAGCAGCCGGGACAGGGGCCTGCTGGGCTATGGCTACACCTTC.

This clone came up a few times. The chain carries TRBV6-4 and TRBJ1-1; maybe TRBD1 (5 bases). CDR1 is MRHNA, CDR2 SNTAGT, per germline. This CDR3 contains 15 residues. Trimming cost V 2 bases and J 6 bases, with 16 bases left between them. The CDR3: CASSDRGQKVPEAFF. CDR3 DNA: TGTGCCAGCAGTGACAGGGGTCAGAAAGTCCCTGAAGCTTTCTTT.

The genes are TRBV3-1 (or the pseudogene TRBV3-2) and TRBJ1-3; 8 bases fit TRBD1. V lost 5 bases, J lost 4 bases, and 4 bases stayed unmatched. The germline gives CDR1 LGHDT, CDR2 YNNKEL (reference sequence). There are 14 residues in the CDR3. The DNA for the CDR3 is TGTGCCAGCAGCTGGACAGGGTCGGGAAACACCATATATTTT. It yields the protein CASSWTGSGNTIYF.

V usage is TRBV18 and J usage is TRBJ2-5; D is ambiguous. The CDR3 has 15 residues. V lost 2 bases to trimming and J lost 3 bases, with 13 bases between them. Germline CDR1 reads KGHSH; CDR2 reads LQKENI. In DNA form, the CDR3 reads TGTGCCAGCTCACCAAGTCTTTTAGCAGAAGAGACCCAGTACTTC. Amino acids: CASSPSLLAEETQYF.

V is TRBV5-6 and J is TRBJ2-6, with 7 bases matching TRBD1. CDR1 SGHDT and CDR2 YYEEEE come from the germline V gene. The V gene end was trimmed by 3 bases and the J gene end by 0 bases; junction bases not matched to a gene: 6. This CDR3 has 17 residues. This chain's CDR3 is CASSSPGQLSGANVLTF. Here the CDR3 DNA reads TGTGCCAGCAGCTCTCCGGGACAGCTCTCTGGGGCCAACGTCCTGACTTTC.

The V gene is TRBV11-2, the J gene TRBJ2-2; 8 bases align to TRBD1. CDR1 SGHAT and CDR2 FQNNGV come from the germline V gene. The CDR3 is 17 amino acids. The junction had 11 bases not matched to a gene; V was cut back by 5 bases and J by 3 bases. CDR3 coding DNA: TGTGCCAGCAGCCACCCTATCGCGACAGGGGACACCGGGGAGCTGTTTTTT. Its protein product is CASSHPIATGDTGELFF.

The chain couples TRBV2 to TRBJ2-2, with D possibly matching TRBD2 (5 bases). V lost 6 bases and J lost 4, with 21 bases in between. The CDR3 is 17 amino acids. CDR1 and CDR2 from the germline V gene are SNHLY and FYNNEI. CDR3 sequence reads: CASSARRPGRSTGELFF. CDR3 sequence (DNA): TGTGCCAGCAGCGCCAGGAGGCCGGGAAGGAGCACCGGGGAGCTGTTTTTT.

CDR3 amino acids: CASSEWGGEKLFF. The CDR3 bases are TGTGCCAGCAGTGAATGGGGGGGGGAAAAACTGTTTTTT. V usage is TRBV6-1 and J usage is TRBJ1-4; possible D gene TRBD1, 5 bases. The germline CDR1 and CDR2 sequences are MNHNS and SASEGT. The V end lost 2 bases, the J end lost 8 bases, and 9 bases lay between the germline ends. This CDR3 contains 13 residues.

The chain couples TRBV5-1 to TRBJ1-1, with TRBD1 as a possible D gene (5 bases). This CDR3 is 14 amino acids long. From germline, CDR1 is SGHRS and CDR2 YFSETQ. V lost 4 bases and J 5 bases, leaving 15 bases between the germline ends. The CDR3 loop reads CASSPGEEWTEAFF. Here the CDR3 DNA reads TGCGCCAGCAGCCCGGGGGAGGAATGGACTGAAGCTTTCTTT.

This chain connects TRBV27 to TRBJ2-3; a possible D gene is TRBD2 (5 bases). The CDR3 length is 14 residues. The germline V and J ends were trimmed by 4 bases and 0 bases, with 8 bases remaining between them. The germline V gene has CDR1 MNHEY and CDR2 SMNVEV (reference sequence). CDR3 coding DNA: TGTGCCAGCAGTTCGCGGACTAGCACAGATACGCAGTATTTT. This encodes CASSSRTSTDTQYF.